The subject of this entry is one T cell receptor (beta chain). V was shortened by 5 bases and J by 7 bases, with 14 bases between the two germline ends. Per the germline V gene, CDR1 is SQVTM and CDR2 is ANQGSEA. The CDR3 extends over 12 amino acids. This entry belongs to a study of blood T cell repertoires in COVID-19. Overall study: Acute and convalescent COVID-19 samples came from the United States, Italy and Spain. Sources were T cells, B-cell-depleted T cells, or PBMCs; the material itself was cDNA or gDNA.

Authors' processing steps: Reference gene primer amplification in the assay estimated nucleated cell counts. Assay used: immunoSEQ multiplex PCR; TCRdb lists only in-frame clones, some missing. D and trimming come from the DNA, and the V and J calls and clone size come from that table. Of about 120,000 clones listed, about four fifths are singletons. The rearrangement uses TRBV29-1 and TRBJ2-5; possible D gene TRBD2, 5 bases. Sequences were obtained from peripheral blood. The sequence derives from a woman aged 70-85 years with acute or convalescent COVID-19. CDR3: CSVRTIGGTQYF. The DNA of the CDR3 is TGCAGCGTTCGGACGATCGGAGGGACCCAGTACTTC.